Listed below are T cell receptor beta chains from one sample, sequenced in a study of cytomegalovirus exposure and HLA in healthy donors. The data were produced by immunoSEQ multiplex PCR, yet TCRdb's version contains in-frame clones alone and is incomplete. The sample records about 130,000 clones, about 74% being singletons. The sequencing sample was made of PBMCs. Source of these receptors: a man in his forties in good health and CMV-seronegative. The CDR3 runs from the conserved cysteine through the conserved F or W. A D gene is named only where the DNA matches it firmly. For some rows the clone size is stated as once, few or many, or as a class when expanded; others skip it.

clone size: NA
J gene: TRBJ1-5
V gene: TRBV6-6
D gene: TRBD1
CDR3 DNA: TGTGCCAGCAGCGGACAGGGCGGTCAGCCCCAGCATTTT
CDR3 protein: CASSGQGGQPQHF

clone size: medium-sized
J gene: TRBJ2-1
V gene: TRBV5-1
D gene: TRBD2
CDR3 DNA: TGCGCCAGCAGCTCCCAATCTAGCGGGGGACCAAATGAGCAGTTCTTC
CDR3 protein: CASSSQSSGGPNEQFF

clone size: NA
J gene: TRBJ2-1
V gene: TRBV5-6
D gene: NA
CDR3 DNA: TGTGCCAGCAGCTTACCGAGCTCCTACAATGAGCAGTTCTTC
CDR3 protein: CASSLPSSYNEQFF

clone size: medium-sized
J gene: TRBJ2-3
V gene: TRBV7-8
D gene: NA
CDR3 DNA: TGTGCCAGCAGCGGGCTGGTCACAGATACGCAGTATTTT
CDR3 protein: CASSGLVTDTQYF

clone size: few
J gene: TRBJ1-3
V gene: TRBV7-2
D gene: NA
CDR3 DNA: TGTGCCAGCAGCCTGCATAATTTGAGGGACACCATATATTTT
CDR3 protein: CASSLHNLRDTIYF

clone size: NA
J gene: TRBJ2-2
V gene: TRBV11-3
D gene: TRBD1
CDR3 DNA: TGTGCCAGCAGCTCAAGGGACAGGGGAACCGGGGAGCTGTTTTTT
CDR3 protein: CASSSRDRGTGELFF

clone size: NA
J gene: TRBJ1-3
V gene: TRBV7-9
D gene: NA
CDR3 DNA: TGTGCCAGCATTCGGGGAACTGGAAACACCATATATTTT
CDR3 protein: CASIRGTGNTIYF

clone size: NA
J gene: TRBJ2-5
V gene: TRBV27
D gene: TRBD2
CDR3 DNA: TGTGCCAGCAGTTTCCTAGCGGGAGGGATGAAGACCCAGTACTTC
CDR3 protein: CASSFLAGGMKTQYF

clone size: NA
J gene: TRBJ1-1
V gene: TRBV6-5
D gene: TRBD1
CDR3 DNA: TGTGCCAGCAGTTACACGAATCTCGCAGGGGGCACTGAAGCTTTCTTT
CDR3 protein: CASSYTNLAGGTEAFF

clone size: once
J gene: TRBJ2-1
V gene: TRBV4-3
D gene: TRBD2
CDR3 DNA: TGCGCCAGCAGCCAAGTGCGGGGGTCCGAAGGGCAGTTCTTC
CDR3 protein: CASSQVRGSEGQFF

clone size: NA
J gene: TRBJ1-1
V gene: TRBV5-1
D gene: NA
CDR3 DNA: TGCGCCAGCAATCCCAACCCATCAGGAGGCACTGAAGCTTTCTTT
CDR3 protein: CASNPNPSGGTEAFF

clone size: NA
J gene: TRBJ1-1
V gene: TRBV14
D gene: TRBD1
CDR3 DNA: TGTGCCAGCAGCCTTGGGCTGCTACAGGGGGCATTGACTGAAGCTTTCTTT
CDR3 protein: CASSLGLLQGALTEAFF

clone size: once
J gene: TRBJ2-7
V gene: TRBV6-1
D gene: NA
CDR3 DNA: TGTGCCAGCAGTGAAGCGCCCAGGTACGAGCAGTACTTC
CDR3 protein: CASSEAPRYEQYF

clone size: NA
J gene: TRBJ1-2
V gene: TRBV29-1
D gene: NA
CDR3 DNA: TGCAGCGTAAAACACAGGGCTGGCTATGGCTACACCTTC
CDR3 protein: CSVKHRAGYGYTF

clone size: NA
J gene: TRBJ1-5
V gene: TRBV19
D gene: NA
CDR3 DNA: TGTGCCAGTAGTACGGGGTCCGGGCCCCAGCATTTT
CDR3 protein: CASSTGSGPQHF

clone size: NA
J gene: TRBJ2-5
V gene: TRBV11-3
D gene: TRBD2
CDR3 DNA: TGTGCCAGCAGCTTAGATCTAGCGGAAGAGACCCAGTACTTC
CDR3 protein: CASSLDLAEETQYF

clone size: NA
J gene: TRBJ2-7
V gene: TRBV14
D gene: NA
CDR3 DNA: TGTGCCAGCAGCCTTCAACCGGGACACCACGGCGAGCAGTACTTC
CDR3 protein: CASSLQPGHHGEQYF